This T cell receptor beta chain was recorded in a study of shared clonotypes between healthy human individuals (dated by TCRdb to about 2020). About the investigation overall: The cohort comprised a couple of women and a few men aged 18 to 49 years. Per donor, leukapheresis produced somewhere between about 0.8 and 9 billion PBMCs. For each donor, three plates each were used for CD4 naive and CD4 memory, two plates were used for CD8 naive, and one plate was used for CD8 memory. To estimate repertoire size and how much clonotypes are shared between individuals, the study performed deep sequencing of blood TCR repertoires from roughly five healthy adults. Libraries were prepared and TCR repertoires were sequenced by different laboratories using diverse techniques, in order to increase sequencing depth and limit assay-specific biases. Here is what the overall study found, with its caveats: About 5% of naive CD4, 3% to 4% of naive CD8, approximately 2.2% of memory CD4, and 0.35% to 0.5% of memory CD8 clonotypes were shared across several donors. Larger estimated clonotype richness was generally found for naive subsets than for memory subsets. The small number of donors limited the genetic and exposure-history diversity represented. Only blood was sampled, and tissue TCR repertoires likely differ from those in blood. Even with the large sequencing depth, rarefaction of the sorted-subset datasets indicated that sequencing was incomplete. Based on pairwise subsampling, the degree of clonotype sharing among donors was expected to be affected by sequencing depth. Higher generation probabilities were observed for clonotypes shared by all four sorted-subset donors than for non-shared clonotypes.

Using the deep immunoSEQ assay, TCR CDR3 regions were amplified from genomic DNA by multiplex PCR. For each cell subset, the extracted genomic DNA was distributed evenly across all wells of several immunoSEQ 96-well plates, and each plate served as one replicate. For sorted subsets, each replicate PCR was loaded with about 200 ng genomic DNA, equivalent to 30,000 to 35,000 T cell genomes. Purified libraries were quantified with a Qubit 3.0 fluorometer, sized on a Bioanalyzer 2100, and re-quantified with the KAPA Library Quantification kit. Each immunoSEQ 96-well plate was sequenced on its own single-read 150-cycle Illumina NextSeq 550 flow cell. On the study's bioinformatics: The immunoSEQ output contained only junctional sequences without quality scores, so filtering could not match that applied to full-length reads. Sequences were annotated with PyIR, a Python wrapper for IgBLAST v1.9, and V/J genes and CDR3 were assigned using IMGT germline references. Any read was removed if the V/J assignment was weak (E-value above 1e-6), the CDR3 was missing, or the read contained stop codons, out-of-frame junctions, or ambiguous translated residues. V3J clonotypes were defined as sequences sharing an identical inferred V gene, J gene, and CDR3 amino acid sequence. To compute the percentage overlap between repertoires, the number of shared unique clonotypes was divided by the size of the smaller repertoire. Repertoire richness was assessed with RTK rarefaction, the Chao1 estimator, and Recon v2.1 estimates of unobserved clonotypes. OLGA was used to compute generation probabilities for all TCRbeta clonotypes that the gDNA method yielded from a handful of donors. The clones in this table, taken by TCRdb from immuneACCESS, are in-frame only. Not every clone is retained; where verified, under half of the shortfall comes from an unresolved V gene, and the cause of the rest is unknown. That table furnishes V, J and clone size, whereas the DNA furnished D and trimming. Counted in this sample were about 330,000 clones; around 87% of them appeared once. 16% of the sample is taken by the ten largest.

A word on this clone: Its antigen target is currently unknown. The input lacks base qualities; no much larger clone sits a single base away.

CDR1 SEHNR and CDR2 FQNEAQ were looked up in the germline V gene (reference sequence). V lost 3 bases and J lost 0 bases; the stretch between them is 18 bases long. The CDR3, cysteine through phenylalanine, is 17 amino acids long. The CDR3 DNA has 51 bases and is translated from base 1. The donors were healthy, HIV-negative adults with no recently reported acute infections or vaccinations. Only Caucasian adults living in Nashville, Tennessee, USA were represented among the donors. CD8 memory samples consisted of magnetically selected CD45RO+ cells combined with CCR7-negative CD45RA+ effector memory (TemRA) cells. Blood was obtained by leukapheresis, after which PBMCs were separated by Ficoll-Histopaque density gradient centrifugation and cryopreserved in liquid nitrogen vapor phase. Purity and quantity of every magnetically sorted T cell population were checked by analytical flow cytometry. Genomic DNA was isolated from each sorted fraction and quantified by UV absorbance on a Nanodrop 2000c.

Recombination connected TRBV7-9 to TRBJ2-7, with the D gene uncertain. This receptor was obtained from a young man in good health. The source material was memory CD8+ T cells sorted from blood. What the cell subset or site label conveys for this sample: CD45RO+ cells pooled with CCR7-negative TemRA cells. The CDR3 protein sequence reads: CASSLQIVGSRSYEQYF. In nucleotide form, the sequence is TGTGCCAGCAGCTTGCAAATAGTGGGTTCCCGCTCCTACGAGCAGTACTTC.